Described below is a single T cell receptor beta chain sequence and its context. Its specificity is not known. Repertoires were generated with immunoSEQ multiplex PCR, while TCRdb's copy carries only in-frame clones and drops some. This table has roughly 77,000 clones, 88% appearing once. The data were obtained in a study of T cell responses to AZD1222 COVID-19 vaccine. Study-level findings and limits: At 160-218 and 743-854, vaccine-associated CD4 TCRs were dominant, and they spanned spike. Nearly half of spike-specific TCRs reportedly target unmutated variant regions.

Trimming pared 3 bases from V and 4 bases from J, leaving 4 bases between. The CDR3 is made up of 12 amino acids. This TCR derives from an adult in good health. V and J are TRBV12-3 or TRBV12-4 and TRBJ1-3; D is undetermined. The sample here was peripheral blood, taken on day 0 of MenACWY control vaccination. CDR3 amino acids: CASSFAGNTIYF. CDR3 DNA sequence: TGTGCCAGCAGTTTCGCGGGAAACACCATATATTTT.